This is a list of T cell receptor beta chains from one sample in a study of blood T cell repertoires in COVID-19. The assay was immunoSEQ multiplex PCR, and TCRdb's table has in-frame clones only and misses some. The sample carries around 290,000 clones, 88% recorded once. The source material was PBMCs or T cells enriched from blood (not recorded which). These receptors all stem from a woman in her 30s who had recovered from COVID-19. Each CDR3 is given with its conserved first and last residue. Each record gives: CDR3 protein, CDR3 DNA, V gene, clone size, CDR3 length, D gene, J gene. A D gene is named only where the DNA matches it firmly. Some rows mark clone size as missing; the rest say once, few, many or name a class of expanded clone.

CDR3 protein: CASKTTSRGYTF
CDR3 DNA: TGTGCCAGCAAGACAACCTCTCGGGGCTACACCTTC
V gene: TRBV9
clone size: .
CDR3 length: 12
D gene: .
J gene: TRBJ1-2

CDR3 protein: CASSLQDQYGYTF
CDR3 DNA: TGTGCCAGCAGCTTGCAGGATCAGTATGGCTACACCTTC
V gene: TRBV4-2
clone size: .
CDR3 length: 13
D gene: .
J gene: TRBJ1-2

CDR3 protein: CASNIQGATNEKLFF
CDR3 DNA: TGTGCCAGCAATATACAGGGGGCGACTAATGAAAAACTGTTTTTT
V gene: TRBV11-2
clone size: .
CDR3 length: 15
D gene: TRBD1
J gene: TRBJ1-4

CDR3 protein: CASSFGTGAYGYTF
CDR3 DNA: TGTGCCAGCAGCTTTGGTACAGGGGCTTATGGCTACACCTTC
V gene: TRBV7-3
clone size: .
CDR3 length: 14
D gene: TRBD1
J gene: TRBJ1-2

CDR3 protein: CASSSTSGSGETQYF
CDR3 DNA: TGTGCCAGCAGCTCGACTAGCGGGAGTGGGGAGACCCAGTACTTC
V gene: TRBV7-2
clone size: .
CDR3 length: 15
D gene: TRBD2
J gene: TRBJ2-5

CDR3 protein: CASSLRVYNSPLHF
CDR3 DNA: TGTGCCAGCAGCCTCAGGGTCTATAATTCACCCCTCCACTTT
V gene: TRBV3-1/TRBV3-2
clone size: .
CDR3 length: 14
D gene: .
J gene: TRBJ1-6

CDR3 protein: CASSPGDSPPLNYGYTF
CDR3 DNA: TGTGCCAGCTCACCAGGGGACAGTCCGCCCCTTAACTATGGCTACACCTTC
V gene: TRBV18
clone size: .
CDR3 length: 17
D gene: TRBD1
J gene: TRBJ1-2

CDR3 protein: CASSFGSGEAFF
CDR3 DNA: TGTGCCAGCAGTTTTGGTTCCGGTGAAGCTTTCTTT
V gene: TRBV12-3/TRBV12-4
clone size: few
CDR3 length: 12
D gene: .
J gene: TRBJ1-1

CDR3 protein: CASSYQGGWSEAFF
CDR3 DNA: TGTGCCAGCAGTTACCAAGGAGGGTGGTCTGAAGCTTTCTTT
V gene: TRBV27
clone size: few
CDR3 length: 14
D gene: .
J gene: TRBJ1-1

CDR3 protein: CASSFYLGDTEAFF
CDR3 DNA: TGTGCCAGCAGCTTCTATCTGGGAGACACTGAAGCTTTCTTT
V gene: TRBV5-6
clone size: .
CDR3 length: 14
D gene: .
J gene: TRBJ1-1

CDR3 protein: CARSLRGLGEISPLHF
CDR3 DNA: TGTGCCAGAAGCTTAAGAGGGCTTGGGGAAATTTCACCCCTCCACTTT
V gene: TRBV7-5
clone size: .
CDR3 length: 16
D gene: .
J gene: TRBJ1-6

CDR3 protein: CASSEEQGAMRGSWEDTQYF
CDR3 DNA: TGTGCCAGCAGCGAGGAACAGGGGGCAATGAGGGGATCTTGGGAAGATACGCAGTATTTT
V gene: TRBV9
clone size: .
CDR3 length: 20
D gene: TRBD1
J gene: TRBJ2-3

CDR3 protein: CASDLTSFGTGELFF
CDR3 DNA: TGTGCCAGCGACTTAACTAGCTTCGGCACCGGGGAGCTGTTTTTT
V gene: TRBV11-2
clone size: .
CDR3 length: 15
D gene: .
J gene: TRBJ2-2

CDR3 protein: CATHSGNTEAFF
CDR3 DNA: TGTGCCACTCATTCGGGGAACACTGAAGCTTTCTTT
V gene: TRBV10-3
clone size: .
CDR3 length: 12
D gene: .
J gene: TRBJ1-1

CDR3 protein: CASSLEGAPLNTEAFF
CDR3 DNA: TGTGCCAGCAGTTTAGAGGGGGCGCCCCTGAACACTGAAGCTTTCTTT
V gene: TRBV27
clone size: .
CDR3 length: 16
D gene: TRBD1
J gene: TRBJ1-1

CDR3 protein: CASSFGFAYEQYF
CDR3 DNA: TGTGCCAGCAGCTTCGGGTTCGCCTACGAGCAGTACTTC
V gene: TRBV7-2
clone size: .
CDR3 length: 13
D gene: .
J gene: TRBJ2-7

CDR3 protein: CSASEDSTNTQYF
CDR3 DNA: TGCAGTGCTAGTGAGGACTCTACAAATACGCAGTATTTT
V gene: TRBV20-1
clone size: once
CDR3 length: 13
D gene: .
J gene: TRBJ2-3

CDR3 protein: CASSPPSLVDEQYF
CDR3 DNA: TGTGCCAGCTCACCACCGTCTCTAGTGGACGAGCAGTACTTC
V gene: TRBV18
clone size: .
CDR3 length: 14
D gene: .
J gene: TRBJ2-7

CDR3 protein: CASSLDRRGTGGNEQFF
CDR3 DNA: TGTGCCAGCAGCCTCGATAGACGGGGGACGGGGGGCAATGAGCAGTTCTTC
V gene: TRBV5-6
clone size: .
CDR3 length: 17
D gene: TRBD2
J gene: TRBJ2-1

CDR3 protein: CASSLEGRVAEAFF
CDR3 DNA: TGTGCCAGCAGCTTAGAGGGTAGGGTCGCTGAAGCTTTCTTT
V gene: TRBV5-5
clone size: few
CDR3 length: 14
D gene: .
J gene: TRBJ1-1

CDR3 protein: CASSQDQHPNYGYTF
CDR3 DNA: TGTGCCAGCAGCCAAGACCAACATCCTAACTATGGCTACACCTTC
V gene: TRBV4-2
clone size: .
CDR3 length: 15
D gene: .
J gene: TRBJ1-2

CDR3 protein: CASRKQGASGANVLTF
CDR3 DNA: TGTGCCAGTAGGAAACAGGGGGCGTCTGGGGCCAACGTCCTGACTTTC
V gene: TRBV19
clone size: .
CDR3 length: 16
D gene: TRBD1
J gene: TRBJ2-6

CDR3 protein: CASSTTGTGYQPQHF
CDR3 DNA: TGTGCCAGCAGTACGACCGGGACAGGGTATCAGCCCCAGCATTTT
V gene: TRBV6-5
clone size: .
CDR3 length: 15
D gene: TRBD1
J gene: TRBJ1-5

CDR3 protein: CASGEGAGNTEAFF
CDR3 DNA: TGTGCCAGCGGGGAAGGGGCCGGGAACACTGAAGCTTTCTTT
V gene: TRBV11-3
clone size: few
CDR3 length: 14
D gene: .
J gene: TRBJ1-1

CDR3 protein: CASSPLAGEDEQYF
CDR3 DNA: TGTGCCAGCAGCCCACTAGCGGGAGAAGACGAGCAGTACTTC
V gene: TRBV6-5
clone size: .
CDR3 length: 14
D gene: TRBD2
J gene: TRBJ2-7

CDR3 protein: CASSLSSSNSPLHF
CDR3 DNA: TGTGCCAGCAGTTTATCCTCTTCCAATTCACCCCTCCACTTT
V gene: TRBV28
clone size: once
CDR3 length: 14
D gene: .
J gene: TRBJ1-6

CDR3 protein: CASSFMGTGSGNTQYF
CDR3 DNA: TGTGCCAGCAGCTTTATGGGAACAGGGTCGGGAAATACGCAGTATTTT
V gene: TRBV7-8
clone size: .
CDR3 length: 16
D gene: .
J gene: TRBJ2-3

CDR3 protein: CASSLSPSVWHEQYF
CDR3 DNA: TGTGCCAGCAGTTTATCCCCGAGCGTATGGCACGAGCAGTACTTC
V gene: TRBV27
clone size: .
CDR3 length: 15
D gene: .
J gene: TRBJ2-7

CDR3 protein: CASSQALGGGFVYGYTF
CDR3 DNA: TGTGCCAGCAGCCAAGCCCTTGGGGGGGGATTCGTCTATGGCTACACCTTC
V gene: TRBV14
clone size: .
CDR3 length: 17
D gene: .
J gene: TRBJ1-2

CDR3 protein: CASSRGTSSNEQFF
CDR3 DNA: TGCGCCAGCAGCCGAGGGACTAGCAGCAATGAGCAGTTCTTC
V gene: TRBV10-2
clone size: .
CDR3 length: 14
D gene: TRBD2
J gene: TRBJ2-1

CDR3 protein: CASTTGTVPEAFF
CDR3 DNA: TGTGCCAGCACTACCGGGACAGTCCCTGAAGCTTTCTTT
V gene: TRBV12-3/TRBV12-4
clone size: .
CDR3 length: 13
D gene: TRBD1
J gene: TRBJ1-1

CDR3 protein: CALEGTRSDHSNQPQHF
CDR3 DNA: TGCGCCTTGGAAGGGACACGCTCGGACCATAGCAATCAGCCCCAGCATTTT
V gene: TRBV10-1
clone size: .
CDR3 length: 17
D gene: .
J gene: TRBJ1-5

CDR3 protein: CASSLTGGSFTVLTF
CDR3 DNA: TGTGCCAGCAGCTTAACGGGAGGCAGCTTTACCGTCCTGACTTTC
V gene: TRBV6-5
clone size: .
CDR3 length: 15
D gene: TRBD2
J gene: TRBJ2-6

CDR3 protein: CASSDTVAGAYNEQFF
CDR3 DNA: TGTGCCAGCAGCGATACAGTAGCGGGGGCCTACAATGAGCAGTTCTTC
V gene: TRBV11-1
clone size: .
CDR3 length: 16
D gene: TRBD2
J gene: TRBJ2-1

CDR3 protein: CAWSTRTGASDQPQHF
CDR3 DNA: TGTGCCTGGAGTACTCGGACAGGGGCGTCGGATCAGCCCCAGCATTTT
V gene: TRBV30
clone size: few
CDR3 length: 16
D gene: TRBD1
J gene: TRBJ1-5

CDR3 protein: CASSENSGLAGGSEQFF
CDR3 DNA: TGTGCCAGCAGCGAAAATAGTGGACTAGCGGGAGGTAGTGAGCAGTTCTTC
V gene: TRBV9
clone size: .
CDR3 length: 17
D gene: TRBD2
J gene: TRBJ2-1

CDR3 protein: CASSRSQGSPYEQYF
CDR3 DNA: TGCGCCAGCAGCCGTTCCCAGGGGTCCCCCTACGAGCAGTACTTC
V gene: TRBV5-1
clone size: .
CDR3 length: 15
D gene: .
J gene: TRBJ2-7

CDR3 protein: CASREERGGDTQYF
CDR3 DNA: TGCGCCAGCAGGGAGGAGCGGGGGGGAGATACGCAGTATTTT
V gene: TRBV5-1
clone size: .
CDR3 length: 14
D gene: TRBD2
J gene: TRBJ2-3